This T cell receptor (beta chain) came from a study of cytomegalovirus exposure and HLA in healthy donors (dated by TCRdb to the late 2010s). Describing the broader study: In an earlier analysis of under 750 of the donors, 250 to 350 Gb of sequence data and 95 million to 130 million unique TCR beta sequences from about 179 million T cells were reported. About 280 gigabases of sequencing data and about 92 million unique TCR sequences made up an early release that covered nearly 650 HLA-typed donors. Of the 398 genotyped donors, around 81% fell in the genetic ancestry cluster associated with self-reported Caucasian donors. The study aimed to test whether signatures of past pathogen exposure could be identified by cataloging public T cell receptors. Using immunosequencing, the study profiled T cell repertoires from about 620 subjects and related those repertoires to cytomegalovirus serostatus. In addition to the first cohort of 666 subjects, a separate validation cohort of 120 different subjects was used. High-throughput TCR immunosequencing, statistical association of individual TCRs with disease status, and machine learning were combined to predict cytomegalovirus infection status. To study patterns of TCR occurrence, a later analysis re-analyzed previously published TCR beta repertoires from several hundred donors and added high-resolution HLA genotyping. Rather than drawing on any new phenotypic data, the later analysis identified candidate immune exposures from TCR beta sequences and the way those sequences occurred across donors. An earlier analysis of 587 of the donors used high-throughput TCR beta sequencing to judge whether each TCR beta V gene segment behaved as functional or pseudogenic. Donor age, sex, ethnicity and CMV serostatus were compiled together with the repertoire data. A later genetic analysis used genome-wide SNP genotypes for about 65% of the 666 donors, treating that subset as a discovery cohort. Every repertoire in the discovery cohort had been generated on one and the same sequencing platform. Both class I and class II loci were covered by HLA typing, at four-digit resolution. The number of typed donors differed by locus: about 620-640 for A, B, C, DRB1 and DQB1; 500 to 550 for DQA1; around 580 for DPA1; and 400 to 480 for DPB1. Roughly five DR-DQ haplotypes were treated as single units for association and clustering because of strong linkage in the cohort. Among approximately 370 genotyped donors of the cohort, an average of around 250,000 unique TCR beta nucleotide sequences was sequenced per donor, of which about 18% were non-productive.

In total, more than 500 healthy bone marrow donors made up the cohort. At the time of sampling, all cohort members were nominally healthy, though unrecorded immune exposures were likely present. The donor tested CMV seronegative and was one of the 352 seronegative cohort members. A peripheral blood sample was provided by each donor, and peripheral blood mononuclear cells were used for TCR beta sequencing. The Qiagen DNeasy Blood Extraction Kit was used to extract genomic DNA from the blood cell samples. As for this clone: Its antigen is still unknown.

General conclusions and limits of the study: A further reported finding was that TCR beta sequences accurately predicted the HLA-A and HLA-B alleles for most subjects in the first cohort. In a later analysis, TCR association rates were found to vary across HLA loci, with the most associated TCRs seen for DRB1 alleles and the fewest for HLA-C alleles. Because counts were too low, seventeen rarely observed V segments, including chromosome 9 orphons, were excluded from the earlier analysis of a few hundred of the donors. An earlier analysis of roughly 570 of the donors showed that most TCR beta V segments appeared in productive rearrangements either about 87% or about 30% of the time, which broadly matched IMGT annotations. A later analysis associated 15,000 to 20,000 TCR beta sequences with specific HLA alleles at a false discovery rate of 0.05. Compared with equally common non-associated chains, HLA-associated TCR beta chains in a later analysis were more clonally expanded and had lower generation probabilities. A later analysis found that most CMV-associated TCR beta chains appeared HLA-restricted, with HLA associations seemingly driven largely by CMV exposure. Most TCR sequences were observed very rarely across donors, whereas some public TCRs were present in many individuals. Because some donors lacked HLA typing at each locus, the association tests relied only on the typed subset. The study listed 164 TCR beta chains as associated with cytomegalovirus. The classifier was reported to diagnose cytomegalovirus status with high specificity and sensitivity in both the original and validation cohorts. A later analysis reported that several top co-occurrence clusters appeared linked to parvovirus B19, influenza, CMV and Epstein-Barr virus. In vitro tests confirmed that a few of the cytomegalovirus-associated TCR beta chains recognize cytomegalovirus antigens. A cluster of highly shared sequence variants was judged likely to represent a technical artifact of the sequencing pipeline. Immune exposure information for the cohort was limited to CMV serostatus. Correlated functional status among segregating V segments might be attributable to linkage disequilibrium, but an unknown experimental factor could not be ruled out. This cohort had only TCR beta chains sequenced, and the lack of alpha or paired-chain data limited which features could be detected. According to the authors, the approach could potentially be generalized to other disease states and immunological phenotypes. The presence/absence analyses assumed that sequencing depth was roughly uniform across donors, and that assumption may not be true. Assigning TCR associations to individual alleles was difficult when HLA alleles, especially DR and DQ, strongly co-occurred. The 87-base-pair reads could not distinguish some IMGT-functional V segments, including TRBV6-2 and TRBV6-3, so those segments were excluded. According to a later genetic analysis, donors in an Asian-associated ancestry cluster had fewer N-insertions in productive TCRs than the approximately 670-donor mean. An association between a missense DCLRE1C variant and V-gene and J-gene trimming of TCR beta chains was found in a later genetic analysis and replicated in an independent cohort.

Inclusive of the bounding cysteine and phenylalanine, the CDR3 is 16 residues long. The entry retains the CDR3 DNA only, 48 bases that are in frame from base 1. From V the trimming removes 1 base and from J it removes 7 bases, while the gene matches leave 2 bases of the junction unaccounted for. CDR1 and CDR2 are drawn from the germline V gene: MGHRA, YSYEKL. The library was produced with the immunoSEQ multiplex PCR assay. The multiplex PCR relied on a mix of 60 forward primers for TCR Vbeta segments and 13 reverse primers for TCR Jbeta segments. Amplification of the CDR3 region of rearranged TCR beta genes was performed with a multiplex PCR assay on genomic DNA. Amplified TCR beta libraries were sequenced as 87-base-pair reads on the Illumina HiSeq System. Regarding the original processing steps: A later analysis tallied 75 million to 85 million unique TCR beta chains across the approximately 670 repertoires, and 10 million to 11 million of those chains were shared by two or more donors. Raw reads were error-corrected and collapsed into unique sequences with a nearest-neighbor algorithm that merged closely related sequences to remove PCR and sequencing errors. Alignment of CDR3 sequences to IMGT reference sequences was used to assign V, D and J gene segments. For a sequence to be retained, a match of at least six nucleotides was required to both a V gene segment and a J gene segment. A rearrangement was called productive if the CDR3 had no stop codons and remained in frame with V and J, and every other rearrangement was called non-productive. CDR3 was defined according to IMGT convention as the region running from the second conserved V-encoded cysteine to the conserved J-encoded phenylalanine. In an earlier analysis of approximately 590 of the donors, sequences lacking an unambiguous match to a single V gene segment were excluded. In an earlier analysis of 587 of the donors, a V segment was called functional when productive rearrangements were above 56.7%, and segregating when the standard deviation between donors exceeded 5%. To diagnose cytomegalovirus status from the catalog of TCR beta chain sequences, a statistical classification framework was built. In a later analysis, V and J genes were assigned by comparing TCR nucleotide sequences against IMGT/GENE-DB human TR gene sequences. A later analysis assigned CDR3 sequences and most-parsimonious VDJ recombination scenarios with the TCRdist pipeline. A later analysis defined each TCR beta chain by its CDR3 amino acid sequence plus V-gene family, and excluded reads lacking a unique V-gene family. As a way to deal with suspected cross-contamination and a sequencing artifact, a later analysis dropped approximately 590 nucleotide sequences that were highly shared and had low generation probability. A later analysis calculated a clonal expansion index for each public chain from normalized within-repertoire ranks of inferred template counts. Generation probabilities in a later analysis came from a VDJ recombination model fitted to out-of-frame rearrangements, and those results were checked against IGoR. A later analysis scored TCR-TCR, TCR-HLA and TCR-CMV co-occurrence with hypergeometric tests, applying a repertoire-size bias correction to TCR pairs. False discovery rates were estimated in a later analysis by permuting HLA or CMV assignments 20 times. In a later analysis, co-occurring TCRs were grouped with DBSCAN, and TCRdist sequence similarity was added when clustering was performed within HLA-allele-positive subsets. Repertoires with fewer than 30,000 or more than 120,000 public chains were left out of co-occurrence clustering, as were five repertoires with anomalous nucleotide sharing. What TCRdb holds here is the immuneACCESS table cut down to in-frame rearrangements. Part of the clones is not present; checked against another copy, under half of the missing clones reflect an unresolved V gene, and the others are unexplained. The V and J calls and clone size are taken from that table; D and trimming were inferred from the DNA. For this sample, the table gives roughly 80,000 clones. In total, the top ten clones hold about 0.61% of the sample.

What was sequenced was PBMCs. Recombination linked TRBV4-1 to TRBJ2-1, with 15 bases in between that match TRBD2. The clonotype was recovered from a man between 45 and 60 years old in good health and CMV-seronegative. The CDR3 region reads CASSQVGLAGGNEQFF. The nucleotides read TGCGCCAGCAGCCAAGTAGGACTAGCGGGAGGGAATGAGCAGTTCTTC.